This passage covers 24 T cell receptor beta chains from one sample sequenced in a study of blood T cell repertoires in COVID-19. The data were produced by immunoSEQ multiplex PCR, yet TCRdb's version contains in-frame clones alone and is incomplete. The data show roughly 83,000 clones, roughly 83% seen once. Input material: peripheral blood. The receptors stem from a middle-aged man with active COVID-19.

The chain carries TRBV9 and TRBJ2-7, with TRBD2 identical over 8 bases. J lost 3 bases, V lost 1 base, and 0 bases had no gene match. The germline V gene encodes CDR1 SGDLS and CDR2 YYNGEE. This CDR3 region has 13 residues. CDR3 sequence (DNA): TGTGCCAGCAGCGTAACTAGCGGCTACGAGCAGTACTTC. Its protein is CASSVTSGYEQYF.

V is TRBV11-2 and J is TRBJ2-1; 12 bases match TRBD2. The CDR3 consists of 16 residues. Germline V lookup: CDR1 SGHAT, CDR2 FQNNGV. V shed 1 base and J 7 bases; nucleotides not matched to a gene: 5. DNA for the CDR3: TGTGCCAGCAGCTTAGGATTTGGACTAGCGGGAAATGAGCAGTTCTTC. Its translation is CASSLGFGLAGNEQFF.

The rearrangement joins TRBV18 to TRBJ1-2, with D maybe TRBD1 (5 bases). The ends were cut back, 4 bases at V and 4 bases at J, with 7 bases in the middle. The CDR3 extends over 12 amino acids. CDR1 KGHSH and CDR2 LQKENI come from the germline V gene. This CDR3 is CASSLDSYGYTF. As DNA, the CDR3 is TGTGCCAGCTCACTAGACAGCTATGGCTACACCTTC.

The DNA of the CDR3 is TGTGCCAGCAGCCCGTTACAGGGGACCCAGTGGGGCTACACCTTC. This translates into CASSPLQGTQWGYTF. The V call is TRBV6-5, the J call TRBJ1-2; 7 nucleotides agree with TRBD1. J was trimmed by 8 bases and V by 6 bases; bases with no gene match: 15. The CDR3 is 15 amino acids. Per the germline V gene, CDR1 is MNHEY and CDR2 is SVGAGI.

The chain couples TRBV21-1 to TRBJ1-5; TRBD1 was called by the table and not checked on the DNA. TRBV21-1 is a pseudogene segment. The CDR3 covers 15 residues. The CDR3 region has the DNA TGTGCCAGCAGCAAAGCGTCAGGGAAGTATCAGCCCCAGCATTTT. It specifies CASSKASGKYQPQHF.

This chain links TRBV4-3 with TRBJ1-5, with D perhaps matching TRBD1 (5 bases). Trimming took 5 bases from V and 1 from J, leaving 9 bases between them. The CDR3 length is 14 residues. From germline, CDR1 is LGHNA and CDR2 YSLEER. This chain's CDR3 is CASSVSGSNQPQHF. As DNA, the CDR3 is TGCGCCAGCAGCGTGTCAGGGAGCAATCAGCCCCAGCATTTT.

V and J are TRBV7-2 and TRBJ2-3; D unclear. V was pared by 6 bases and J by 0 bases, with 13 bases between. Germline CDR1 SGHTA, CDR2 FQGNSA. The CDR3 length is 15 residues. The chain's CDR3 is CASRVAETSTDTQYF. The CDR3 DNA is TGTGCCAGCAGAGTTGCGGAAACTAGCACAGATACGCAGTATTTT.

The chain employs TRBV5-6 and TRBJ1-1, with D unclear. This CDR3 spans 11 amino acids. From germline, CDR1 is SGHDT and CDR2 YYEEEE. Trimming took 3 bases from V and 11 from J, leaving 11 bases between them. As DNA, the CDR3 is TGTGCCAGCAGCTCGGGAAGTGGTGCTTTCTTT. Protein product: CASSSGSGAFF.

In this sample, this clone turned up a few times. This sequence joins TRBV18 and TRBJ1-1; D is unclear. The CDR3 is made up of 14 amino acids. V was trimmed by 2 bases and J by 4 bases, leaving 11 bases between them. CDR1 is KGHSH, CDR2 LQKENI, per germline. The CDR3 bases are TGTGCCAGCTCACCAAACCCCATCGGCACTGAAGCTTTCTTT. This gives the protein CASSPNPIGTEAFF.

The genes are TRBV9 and TRBJ1-2; D might be TRBD1 (5 bases). The ends were cut back, 4 bases at V and 4 bases at J, with 17 bases in the middle. The length of the CDR3 is 15 residues. Germline V CDR1 and CDR2: SGDLS, YYNGEE. The CDR3 reads CASSPLDRSTYGYTF. CDR3 coding DNA: TGTGCCAGCAGCCCCTTAGACAGATCGACCTATGGCTACACCTTC.

This sequence joins TRBV5-1 and TRBJ1-2, with D perhaps matching TRBD1 (5 bases). The CDR3 has 15 amino acids. Germline CDR1 and CDR2: SGHRS and YFSETQ. The V end was cut by 0 bases, the J end by 0 bases, with 9 bases between. Here the CDR3 reads CASSLDRTPNYGYTF. The DNA of the CDR3 is TGCGCCAGCAGCTTGGACCGGACACCTAACTATGGCTACACCTTC.

This clone was seen only once. The chain is built from TRBV7-2 and TRBJ2-7, with D unresolved. The germline V gene has CDR1 SGHTA and CDR2 FQGNSA. Trimming shortened V by 5 bases and J by 1 base, and 6 bases separated the two germline ends. The CDR3 is made up of 12 amino acids. Here the CDR3 reads CASSLFSYEQYF. Here the CDR3 DNA reads TGTGCCAGCAGCCTCTTTTCCTACGAGCAGTACTTC.

V and J are TRBV28 and TRBJ1-5; 7 bases map to TRBD1. Trimming cost V 6 bases and J 2 bases; bases outside gene matches: 7. Germline assignment: CDR1 MDHEN and CDR2 SYDVKM. CDR3 length: 15 residues. The CDR3 loop reads CASSEAGGRNQPQHF. The CDR3 coding sequence is TGTGCCAGCAGCGAAGCAGGGGGACGCAATCAGCCCCAGCATTTT. The full variable domain, its missing parts supplied by reference TRBV28 and TRBJ1-5, is DVKVTQSSRYLVKRTGEKVFLECVQDMDHENMFWYRQDPGLGLRLIYFSYDVKMKEKGDIPEGYSVSREKKERFSLILESASTNQTSMYLCASSEAGGRNQPQHFGDGTRLSIL.

The V and J genes are TRBV3-1 (or the pseudogene TRBV3-2) and TRBJ2-3; a weak D match, TRBD1 (7 bases). Germline lookup yields CDR1 LGHDT and CDR2 YNNKEL (reference sequence). V lost 8 bases and J lost 2, with 17 bases in between. The CDR3 loop spans 15 amino acids. As DNA, the CDR3 is TGTGCCAGCCTCGCCAGGGGGGAAGCCACAGATACGCAGTATTTT. Amino acids: CASLARGEATDTQYF.

The chain links TRBV19 to TRBJ2-3, with 7 positions matching TRBD2. V dropped 8 bases and J dropped 5; count of bases not matched to a gene: 4. The germline V gene has CDR1 LNHDA and CDR2 SQIVND (reference sequence). The length of the CDR3 is 12 residues. CDR3 sequence reads: CASQLAEDTQYF. In DNA form, the CDR3 reads TGTGCCAGTCAGCTAGCGGAAGATACGCAGTATTTT.

J is TRBJ1-3 and V is TRBV5-8; D unresolved. The CDR3 is made up of 16 amino acids. V lost 0 bases and J lost 0, with 10 bases in between. CDR1 SGHTS and CDR2 YDEGEE come from the germline V gene. CDR3 region: CASSLAAFLSGNTIYF. The CDR3 DNA sequence: TGTGCCAGCAGCTTGGCCGCGTTTCTCTCTGGAAACACCATATATTTT.

V and J are TRBV5-6 and TRBJ1-4, with 7 bases fitting TRBD1. In germline, CDR1 is SGHDT, CDR2 YYEEEE. The CDR3 loop spans 15 amino acids. The junction had 6 bases not matched to a gene; V was cut back by 2 bases and J by 5 bases. The chain's CDR3 is CASSFRQGANEKLFF. The CDR3 bases are TGTGCCAGCAGCTTCCGACAGGGAGCAAATGAAAAACTGTTTTTT.

The J gene is TRBJ1-2, the V gene TRBV4-2; no firm D call. V was trimmed by 0 bases and J by 4 bases, leaving 12 bases between them. CDR1 LGHNA and CDR2 YNFKEQ come from the germline V gene. The CDR3 contains 15 residues. CDR3 nucleotides: TGTGCCAGCAGCCAAGATCGGGCAGGAGGCTATGGCTACACCTTC. Protein: CASSQDRAGGYGYTF.

The chain recombines TRBV6-5 with TRBJ1-1; a possible D gene is TRBD1 (6 bases). This CDR3 contains 15 residues. CDR1 is MNHEY, CDR2 SVGAGI, per germline. V lost 6 bases and J 4 bases, leaving 18 bases between the germline ends. The CDR3 sequence is CASSPFPQGPTEAFF. The CDR3 nucleotides read TGTGCCAGCAGCCCCTTCCCCCAGGGGCCCACTGAAGCTTTCTTT.

The chain employs TRBV5-5 and TRBJ1-4, with D possibly being TRBD1 (5 bases). Germline-derived CDR1 and CDR2 are SGHKS and YYEKEE (reference sequence). The CDR3 runs to 15 residues. Trimming removed 4 bases from V and 3 bases from J, with 13 bases in between. CDR3 in amino acids: CASSPIRESNEKLFF. DNA of the CDR3: TGTGCCAGCAGCCCCATCAGGGAATCTAATGAAAAACTGTTTTTT.

V is TRBV28 and J is TRBJ2-7; 7 positions match TRBD1. Germline CDR1 is MDHEN and CDR2 is SYDVKM. V dropped 5 bases and J dropped 0; count of bases not matched to a gene: 13. The CDR3 has 17 residues. The CDR3 bases are TGTGCCAGCAGTCCCCTTACTCAGGGGGTAAGCTCCTACGAGCAGTACTTC. It is translated as CASSPLTQGVSSYEQYF.

This clone turned up a few times. The chain is built from TRBV28 and TRBJ2-7; possible D gene TRBD1, 6 bases. Looked up from germline, CDR1 is MDHEN and CDR2 is SYDVKM. This CDR3 comprises 12 residues. The V and J ends lost 5 bases and 4 bases respectively, with 9 bases between them. The CDR3 loop reads CASSEQGYEQYF. DNA for the CDR3: TGTGCCAGCAGTGAACAGGGTTACGAGCAGTACTTC.

The rearrangement links TRBV15 to TRBJ1-4; possibly TRBD1 for D (6 bases). This CDR3 is built from 16 residues. CDR1 is LNHNV and CDR2 is YYDKDF in the germline V gene (reference sequence). V was pared by 0 bases and J by 8 bases, with 16 bases between. DNA of the CDR3: TGTGCCACCAGCAGAGATCCCCGACAGGTTCGGGAAAAACTGTTTTTT. Translating it yields CATSRDPRQVREKLFF.

The rearrangement uses TRBV28 and TRBJ2-7, with 9 bases matching TRBD1. Germline CDR1 and CDR2: MDHEN and SYDVKM. CDR3 length: 19 amino acids. Unmatched junction bases numbered 20, after V lost 7 bases and J lost 1 base. The CDR3 DNA follows: TGTGCCAGCAAGGCAGTAAAGCCTATCGGACAGGGGAGTTCCTACGAGCAGTACTTC. Translation gives CASKAVKPIGQGSSYEQYF.